The following is a T cell receptor beta chain sequence with its context. This sample stems from a study of T cell responses to AZD1222 COVID-19 vaccine. Germline V gene data show CDR1 as MNHNS and CDR2 as SASEGT. Trimming at V came to 8 bases and at J to 3 bases, leaving 8 bases not matched to a gene. CDR3 length: 14 residues. Clones were read by immunoSEQ multiplex PCR, and TCRdb kept only the in-frame ones, dropping some. The data show around 120,000 clones, roughly 89% seen once. This chain connects TRBV6-1 to TRBJ2-7, with TRBD1 identical over 9 bases. The specimen was peripheral blood, collected on day 0 of MenACWY control vaccination. The TCR comes from an adult in good health. CDR3 nucleotides: TGTGCCAGCCTATCTTCGGACAGGGGCTACGAGCAGTACTTC. This translates into CASLSSDRGYEQYF.